These 14 T cell receptor beta chains were all obtained from the same sample, sequenced in a study of blood T cell repertoires in COVID-19. Clones were read by immunoSEQ multiplex PCR, and TCRdb kept only the in-frame ones, dropping some. The data contain approximately 210,000 clones, approximately 80% of them seen just once; the ten biggest clones take up approximately 10%. The sample comprised PBMCs or T cells enriched from blood (not recorded which). Source of these receptors: a man aged 40-49 years who had recovered from COVID-19.

This clone occurred a few times. The rearrangement joins TRBV25-1 to TRBJ2-5, with a possible D match to TRBD1 (6 bases). CDR3 length: 12 residues. With 7 bases removed from V and 7 bases from J, the gap between germline ends came to 13 bases. Germline-derived CDR1 and CDR2 are MGHDK and SYGVNS. CDR3 in amino acids: CASTGQLSTQYF. In nucleotides, the CDR3 is TGTGCCAGCACAGGACAGCTCTCGACCCAGTACTTC.

This chain joins TRBV6-6 and TRBJ2-1; 13 positions match TRBD2. Germline trimming cut 6 bases from V and 9 bases from J; bases unmatched to any gene: 5. The germline V gene has CDR1 MNHNY and CDR2 SVGAGI (reference sequence). The CDR3 spans 14 residues. The CDR3 sequence is CASSPLAGGAEQFF. DNA of the CDR3: TGTGCCAGCAGCCCACTAGCGGGAGGGGCTGAGCAGTTCTTC.

The chain uses TRBV11-2 and TRBJ2-7; 8 nucleotides line up with TRBD2. This CDR3 contains 15 residues. Germline V gives CDR1 SGHAT, CDR2 FQNNGV. The trim removed 5 bases at V and 0 bases at J, leaving 6 bases unmatched. The CDR3 sequence: CASSRGREDSYEQYF. The CDR3 DNA reads as TGTGCCAGCAGCCGTGGGCGGGAGGACTCCTACGAGCAGTACTTC.

CDR3 coding DNA: TGTGCCTGGAGTGTACGCTTAAAGGGGACCGGGGAGCTGTTTTTT. Translation gives CAWSVRLKGTGELFF. The chain is built from TRBV30 and TRBJ2-2, with a possible D match to TRBD1 (5 bases). The CDR3 is made up of 15 amino acids. Trimming stripped 0 bases from V and 5 bases from J, with 13 bases between. Germline-derived CDR1 and CDR2 are GTSNPN and SVGIG (reference sequence).

The rearrangement links TRBV7-2 to TRBJ2-3; 9 bases line up with TRBD1. J was trimmed by 6 bases and V by 5 bases; bases with no gene match: 3. Germline V gene sequence: CDR1 SGHTA, CDR2 FQGNSA. This CDR3 is built from 13 residues. CDR3 bases: TGTGCCAGCAGCGCAGGACAGGGGGATACGCAGTATTTT. It codes for CASSAGQGDTQYF.

The rearrangement joins TRBV9 to TRBJ1-4; 7 nucleotides align to TRBD1. This CDR3 has 14 amino acids. CDR1 and CDR2 from the germline V gene are SGDLS and YYNGEE. V lost 3 bases, J lost 4 bases, and 3 bases stayed unmatched. The CDR3 nucleotides are TGTGCCAGCAGCGCGACAGGGCTTAATGAAAAACTGTTTTTT. Amino acid sequence: CASSATGLNEKLFF.

The chain links TRBV5-1 to TRBJ2-7, with D perhaps matching TRBD1 (5 bases). With 1 base removed from V and 5 bases from J, the gap between germline ends came to 13 bases. The germline gives CDR1 SGHRS, CDR2 YFSETQ. CDR3 length: 14 residues. This CDR3 reads CASSLIQGLDEQYF. CDR3 nucleotide sequence: TGCGCCAGCAGCTTGATTCAGGGATTGGACGAGCAGTACTTC.

The chain carries TRBV6-6 and TRBJ1-4; no reliable D call. The V gene's germline CDR1 is MNHNY and CDR2 SVGAGI (reference sequence). V was shortened by 0 bases and J by 8 bases, with 13 bases between the two germline ends. The CDR3 has 15 residues. The CDR3 loop reads CASSYSRSSSEKLFF. The DNA of the CDR3 is TGTGCCAGCAGTTACTCGAGGAGTTCCTCGGAAAAACTGTTTTTT.

This chain joins TRBV29-1 and TRBJ2-5; 8 bases are a match to TRBD1. J was trimmed by 2 bases and V by 8 bases; bases with no gene match: 7. CDR3 size: 13 residues. CDR1 and CDR2 from the germline V gene are SQVTM and ANQGSEA. DNA for the CDR3: TGCAGCCTCCGACAGGGGACTCAAGAGACCCAGTACTTC. Its protein is CSLRQGTQETQYF.

The genes are TRBV28 and TRBJ2-7, with D perhaps TRBD1 (6 bases). Germline V gene data show CDR1 as MDHEN and CDR2 as SYDVKM. The germline V and J ends were trimmed by 1 base and 8 bases, with 9 bases remaining between them. CDR3 size: 12 residues. The CDR3 loop reads CASSLYREKQYF. CDR3 sequence (DNA): TGTGCCAGCAGTTTATACAGGGAAAAGCAGTACTTC.

This clone occurred once. The chain links TRBV5-5 to TRBJ2-5, with 7 positions matching TRBD1. Germline lookup yields CDR1 SGHKS and CDR2 YYEKEE (reference sequence). The length of the CDR3 is 15 residues. The trim removed 3 bases at V and 4 bases at J, leaving 9 bases unmatched. The CDR3 DNA follows: TGTGCCAGCAGCTCGACCGGACAGGCCACAGAGACCCAGTACTTC. Translation gives CASSSTGQATETQYF.

This clone has a single count. V is TRBV9 and J is TRBJ1-2; no reliable D call. This CDR3 has 16 amino acids. Trimming cost V 3 bases and J 7 bases, with 22 bases left between them. Germline CDR1 reads SGDLS; CDR2 reads YYNGEE. The CDR3 DNA sequence: TGTGCCAGCAGCGCCTTCAATCGGGAGAGGGCGGGTGGCTACACCTTC. Protein sequence: CASSAFNRERAGGYTF.

The chain combines TRBV2 with TRBJ1-4; D perhaps matches TRBD1 (5 bases). V lost 1 base to trimming and J lost 8 bases, with 11 bases between them. Per the germline V gene, CDR1 is SNHLY and CDR2 is FYNNEI. The CDR3 sequence is 14 residues long. The CDR3 DNA sequence: TGTGCCAGCAGTGAAGGCAGGGTAGGAGAAAAACTGTTTTTT. This translates into CASSEGRVGEKLFF.

This chain joins TRBV19 and TRBJ2-1; 8 nucleotides agree with TRBD2. The germline V gene encodes CDR1 LNHDA and CDR2 SQIVND (reference sequence). V trimming: 4 bases; J trimming: 4 bases; junction bases outside the gene matches: 15. The CDR3 consists of 18 residues. CDR3 sequence (DNA): TGTGCCAGTAGTACGGCCGGGACTAGGAGGATCCTATACAATGAGCAGTTCTTC. Encoded protein: CASSTAGTRRILYNEQFF.